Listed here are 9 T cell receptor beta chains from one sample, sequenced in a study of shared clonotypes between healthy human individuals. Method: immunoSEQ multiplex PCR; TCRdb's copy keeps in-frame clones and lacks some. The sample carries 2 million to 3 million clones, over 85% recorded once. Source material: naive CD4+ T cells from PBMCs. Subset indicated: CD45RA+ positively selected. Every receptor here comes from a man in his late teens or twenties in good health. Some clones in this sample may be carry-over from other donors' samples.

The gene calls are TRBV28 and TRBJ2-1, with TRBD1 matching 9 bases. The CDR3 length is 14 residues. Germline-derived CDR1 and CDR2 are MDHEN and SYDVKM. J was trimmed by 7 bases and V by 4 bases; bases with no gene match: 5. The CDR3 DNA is TGTGCCAGCAGTTCCCCGGGACAGGGTAATGAGCAGTTCTTC. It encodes CASSSPGQGNEQFF.

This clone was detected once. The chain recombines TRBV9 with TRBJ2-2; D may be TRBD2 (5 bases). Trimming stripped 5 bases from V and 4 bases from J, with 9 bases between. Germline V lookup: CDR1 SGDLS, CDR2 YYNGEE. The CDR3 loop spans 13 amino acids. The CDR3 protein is CASSQTTTGELFF. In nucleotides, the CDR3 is TGTGCCAGCAGTCAGACTACCACCGGGGAGCTGTTTTTT.

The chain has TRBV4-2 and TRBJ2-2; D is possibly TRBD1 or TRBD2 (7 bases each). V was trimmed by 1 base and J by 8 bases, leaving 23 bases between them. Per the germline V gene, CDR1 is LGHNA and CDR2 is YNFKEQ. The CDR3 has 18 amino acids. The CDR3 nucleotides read TGTGCCAGCAGCCAAGTCACCAGGGGAGGGGGCGCCCCGGGGGAGCTGTTTTTT. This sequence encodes CASSQVTRGGGAPGELFF.

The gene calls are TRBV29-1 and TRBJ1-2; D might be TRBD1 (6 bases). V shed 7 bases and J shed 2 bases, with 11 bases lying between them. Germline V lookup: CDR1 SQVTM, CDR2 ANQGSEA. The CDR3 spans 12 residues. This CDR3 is CSGQQGNYGYTF. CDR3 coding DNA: TGCAGCGGGCAACAGGGAAACTATGGCTACACCTTC.

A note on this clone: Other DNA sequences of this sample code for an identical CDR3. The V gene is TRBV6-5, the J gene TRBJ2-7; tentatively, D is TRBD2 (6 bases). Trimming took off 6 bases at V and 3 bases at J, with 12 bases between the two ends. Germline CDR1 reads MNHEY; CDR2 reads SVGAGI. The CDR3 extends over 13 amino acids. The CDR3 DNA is TGTGCCAGCAGGCCACCCGGGGGCTACGAGCAGTACTTC. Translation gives CASRPPGGYEQYF.

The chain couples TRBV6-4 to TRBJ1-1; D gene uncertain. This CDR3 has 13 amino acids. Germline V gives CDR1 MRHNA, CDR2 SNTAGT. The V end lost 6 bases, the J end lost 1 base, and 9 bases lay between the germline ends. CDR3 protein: CASSANRNTEAFF. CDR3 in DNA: TGTGCCAGCAGCGCCAATAGGAACACTGAAGCTTTCTTT.

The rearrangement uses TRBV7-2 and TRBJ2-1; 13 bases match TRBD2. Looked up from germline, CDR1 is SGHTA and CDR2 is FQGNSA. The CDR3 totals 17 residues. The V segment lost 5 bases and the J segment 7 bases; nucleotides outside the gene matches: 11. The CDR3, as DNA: TGTGCCAGCAGCCCGAACCCCGGACTAGCGGGAGCTAATGAGCAGTTCTTC. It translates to CASSPNPGLAGANEQFF. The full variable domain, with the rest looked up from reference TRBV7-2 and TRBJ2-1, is GAGVSQSPSNKVTEKGKDVELRCDPISGHTALYWYRQSLGQGLEFLIYFQGNSAPDKSGLPSDRFSAERTGGSVSTLTIQRTQQEDSAVYLCASSPNPGLAGANEQFFGPGTRLTVL.

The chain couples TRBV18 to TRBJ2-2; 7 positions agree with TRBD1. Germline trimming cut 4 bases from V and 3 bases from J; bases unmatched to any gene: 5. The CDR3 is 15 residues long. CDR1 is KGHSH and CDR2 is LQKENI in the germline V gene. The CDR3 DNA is TGTGCCAGCTCACATAGGGGGCAGGACACCGGGGAGCTGTTTTTT. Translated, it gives CASSHRGQDTGELFF.

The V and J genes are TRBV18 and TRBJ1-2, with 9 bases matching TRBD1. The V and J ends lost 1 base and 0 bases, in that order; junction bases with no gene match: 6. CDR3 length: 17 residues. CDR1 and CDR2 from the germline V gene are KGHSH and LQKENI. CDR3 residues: CASSPRQGDPSNYGYTF. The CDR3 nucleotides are TGTGCCAGCTCACCACGACAGGGGGATCCTTCTAACTATGGCTACACCTTC.